The 20 T cell receptor beta chains below come from one sample, sequenced in a study of beta chain features in type 1 diabetes. General study results and limits: Among patients with Type 1 diabetes, TCRB CDR3s were moderately but significantly shorter in every one of the four CD4+ subsets.

The study reverse transcribed the entire isolated RNA, so it sequenced expressed TCRB transcripts. TCRdb's table, derived via immunoSEQ multiplex PCR, lists solely in-frame clones and lacks some. The sample lists around 56,000 clones, roughly half seen once, with 2% to 3% in the top ten. These TCRs are of unknown antigen specificity. Sequencing was performed on Tregs from blood. All receptors derive from a woman aged 40 to 49 with type 1 diabetes.

This clone was observed a handful of times. This rearrangement joins TRBV6-5 to TRBJ1-1; TRBD1 might be the D (5 bases). V shed 5 bases and J shed 3 bases, with 10 bases lying between them. This CDR3 is 13 amino acids long. Germline-derived CDR1 and CDR2 are MNHEY and SVGAGI. DNA for the CDR3: TGTGCCAGCAGTGACAGCAGGGACACTGAAGCTTTCTTT. Protein sequence: CASSDSRDTEAFF.

The V call is TRBV6-5, the J call TRBJ1-6; 10 positions match TRBD1. Trimming removed 11 bases from V and 10 bases from J; junction bases left unmatched: 5. The CDR3 is 12 amino acids. Germline V lookup: CDR1 MNHEY, CDR2 SVGAGI. CDR3 DNA sequence: TGTGCCTGCCGGGACAGGGGATCACCCCTCCACTTT. This encodes CACRDRGSPLHF.

The rearrangement joins TRBV15 to TRBJ2-7, with a weak D call TRBD1 (6 bases). This CDR3 comprises 15 residues. Trimming took off 0 bases at V and 2 bases at J, with 11 bases between the two ends. Per germline, CDR1 LNHNV and CDR2 YYDKDF (reference sequence). CDR3 protein: CATSRERGSTYEQYF. The CDR3, as DNA: TGTGCCACCAGCAGAGAGAGGGGGTCAACCTACGAGCAGTACTTC. Drawing the rest from reference TRBV15 and TRBJ2-7, the complete variable domain is DAMVIQNPRYQVTQFGKPVTLSCSQTLNHNVMYWYQQKSSQAPKLLFHYYDKDFNNEADTPDNFQSRRPNTSFCFLDIRSPGLGDTAMYLCATSRERGSTYEQYFGPGTRLTVT.

The sample holds a few counts of this clone. The chain recombines TRBV7-8 with TRBJ2-3; 9 positions match TRBD1. The CDR3 is 18 residues long. Per the germline V gene, CDR1 is SGHVS and CDR2 is FQNEAQ. The V segment lost 0 bases and the J segment 4 bases; nucleotides outside the gene matches: 11. The CDR3 DNA is TGTGCCAGCAGCTTAGCGTGGAGGGGACAGGGCTACTCAGATACGCAGTATTTT. This sequence encodes CASSLAWRGQGYSDTQYF.

The rearrangement links TRBV5-1 to TRBJ1-2; the match to TRBD1 covers 7 bases. Germline values: CDR1 SGHRS, CDR2 YFSETQ. After removal of 2 bases from V and 1 base from J, the junction contained 5 bases not matched to a gene. The length of the CDR3 is 15 residues. The CDR3 loop reads CASSFGTANNYGYTF. The CDR3 DNA reads as TGCGCCAGCAGCTTCGGGACAGCAAATAACTATGGCTACACCTTC.

This clone occurred many times. The chain joins TRBV6-5 to TRBJ2-3; TRBD2 might be the D (5 bases). CDR1 and CDR2 from the germline V gene are MNHEY and SVGAGI. The CDR3 loop spans 15 amino acids. The V gene lost 0 bases and the J gene lost 5 bases, with 12 bases spanning the gap. The CDR3 DNA sequence: TGTGCCAGCAGTTACTCAACCGGACTGCGAGATACGCAGTATTTT. Translated, it gives CASSYSTGLRDTQYF.

This clone was seen more than once but under ten times. The CDR3 DNA follows: TGTGCCAGCAGCCCCCCGGGGGGGGCCGGAAACACCATATATTTT. It translates to CASSPPGGAGNTIYF. The chain employs TRBV21-1 and TRBJ1-3. TRBV21-1 is reported as a pseudogene. CDR3 size: 15 residues.

The V call is TRBV5-6, the J call TRBJ2-1; possibly TRBD2 for D (6 bases). Germline lookup yields CDR1 SGHDT and CDR2 YYEEEE. V lost 9 bases and J 4 bases, leaving 14 bases between the germline ends. CDR3 size: 13 residues. The DNA for the CDR3 is TGTGCCACCCAGCGGGCGGCGTACAATGAGCAGTTCTTC. This translates into CATQRAAYNEQFF.

V gene TRBV19 combines with J gene TRBJ2-7, with a tentative D call TRBD2 (6 bases). CDR3 size: 13 residues. Germline V CDR1 and CDR2: LNHDA, SQIVND (reference sequence). The V gene lost 8 bases and the J gene lost 6 bases, with 17 bases spanning the gap. The chain's CDR3 is CASSPGEATEQYF. The CDR3 nucleotides are TGTGCCAGTTCGCCCGGGGAGGCTACCGAGCAGTACTTC.

This chain's CDR3 is CASSVRGGGGTMGEQYF. As DNA, the CDR3 is TGTGCCAGCAGCGTAAGGGGGGGAGGCGGCACCATGGGAGAGCAGTACTTC. The chain links TRBV9 to TRBJ2-7, with D possibly TRBD2 on 7 matching bases. Trimming pared 1 base from V and 7 bases from J, leaving 24 bases between. Per the germline V gene, CDR1 is SGDLS and CDR2 is YYNGEE. This CDR3 is 17 amino acids long.

This chain uses TRBV18 with TRBJ1-2; no definite D call. V lost 5 bases and J 6 bases, leaving 10 bases between the germline ends. This CDR3 is built from 12 residues. Germline V gives CDR1 KGHSH, CDR2 LQKENI. The DNA for the CDR3 is TGTGCCAGCTCAACACGACAACATGGCTACACCTTC. The encoded protein is CASSTRQHGYTF.

This clone was counted a few times. The chain has TRBV7-2 and TRBJ2-1; TRBD2 agrees at 10 bases. V lost 5 bases, J lost 4 bases, and 5 bases stayed unmatched. Germline CDR1 SGHTA, CDR2 FQGNSA. The CDR3 runs 15 residues. This CDR3 reads CASSPSGRMYNEQFF. The CDR3 DNA sequence: TGTGCCAGCAGCCCTAGCGGGAGAATGTACAATGAGCAGTTCTTC.

A single count supports this clone. The rearrangement links TRBV5-1 to TRBJ2-4; 8 positions agree with TRBD1. Germline values: CDR1 SGHRS, CDR2 YFSETQ. V lost 3 bases and J lost 7; bases outside the gene matches: 9. The CDR3 totals 15 residues. CDR3 region: CASSSRTGRENIQYF. The CDR3 DNA reads TGCGCCAGCAGCTCCAGGACAGGGAGAGAGAACATTCAGTACTTC. Using reference TRBV5-1 and TRBJ2-4 for the parts outside the CDR3, the full variable domain is KAGVTQTPRYLIKTRGQQVTLSCSPISGHRSVSWYQQTPGQGLQFLFEYFSETQRNKGNFPGRFSGRQFSNSRSEMNVSTLELGDSALYLCASSSRTGRENIQYFGAGTRLSVL.

This clone was picked up a small number of times. The V and J genes are TRBV30 and TRBJ2-5; TRBD1 agrees at 9 bases. CDR1 and CDR2 (germline): GTSNPN, SVGIG (reference sequence). The junction had 7 bases not matched to a gene; V was cut back by 3 bases and J by 5 bases. The CDR3 runs to 14 residues. This CDR3 is CAWRMPGQGETQYF. DNA of the CDR3: TGTGCCTGGAGAATGCCGGGACAGGGTGAGACCCAGTACTTC.

The genes are TRBV2 and TRBJ1-1; D gene unclear. V lost 4 bases and J 8 bases, leaving 8 bases between the germline ends. The length of the CDR3 is 11 residues. Germline CDR1 is SNHLY and CDR2 is FYNNEI. The CDR3 region has the DNA TGTGCCAGCAGTGGCAGGTCCGAAGCTTTCTTT. Translation: CASSGRSEAFF.

This sequence joins TRBV2 and TRBJ1-1; possible D gene TRBD1, 5 bases. This CDR3 contains 14 residues. Germline V gene data show CDR1 as SNHLY and CDR2 as FYNNEI. V shed 5 bases and J shed 5 bases, with 15 bases lying between them. The CDR3 DNA reads TGTGCCAGCAGTAGGGACGGCGGGGGTACTGAAGCTTTCTTT. It translates to CASSRDGGGTEAFF.

This clone has more than one count but fewer than ten. The chain employs TRBV5-4 and TRBJ2-4; TRBD2 might be the D (6 bases). Germline V gene sequence: CDR1 SGHNT, CDR2 YYREEE (reference sequence). The CDR3 length is 13 residues. V gave up 5 bases and J gave up 4 bases, with 10 bases separating them. The CDR3 coding sequence is TGTGCCAGCAGTTCCGGGACTAAAAACATTCAGTACTTC. Translating it yields CASSSGTKNIQYF.

The chain is built from TRBV28 and TRBJ2-2; TRBD1 aligns across 7 bases. The J segment lost 5 bases and the V segment lost 4 bases, leaving 7 bases of the junction unmatched. Germline-derived CDR1 and CDR2 are MDHEN and SYDVKM. CDR3 size: 15 residues. The CDR3 bases are TGTGCCAGCAGTTCTCCGGCACAGGGGACCGGGGAGCTGTTTTTT. Its translation: CASSSPAQGTGELFF.

CDR3 residues: CASSYDYSYEQYF. The CDR3 nucleotides are TGTGCCAGCAGCTACGACTACTCCTACGAGCAGTACTTC. The chain couples TRBV7-2 to TRBJ2-7, with D tentatively TRBD2 (5 bases). The V gene lost 4 bases and the J gene lost 0 bases, with 7 bases spanning the gap. There are 13 residues in the CDR3. The germline gives CDR1 SGHTA, CDR2 FQGNSA.

The chain couples TRBV29-1 to TRBJ2-5, with D maybe TRBD2 (6 bases). The CDR3 runs to 13 residues. Per germline, CDR1 SQVTM and CDR2 ANQGSEA. Trimming removed 6 bases from V and 2 bases from J, with 13 bases in between. The CDR3 protein is CSVGTQRQETQYF. CDR3 nucleotides: TGCAGCGTCGGGACTCAACGACAAGAGACCCAGTACTTC. Together with reference TRBV29-1 and TRBJ2-5, the CDR3 gives the full variable domain: SAVISQKPSRDICQRGTSLTIQCQVDSQVTMMFWYRQQPGQSLTLIATANQGSEATYESGFVIDKFPISRPNLTFSTLTVSNMSPEDSSIYLCSVGTQRQETQYFGPGTRLLVL.